The sequence of this TCR beta chain was determined in a study of T cells after yellow fever vaccination (dated by TCRdb to the late 2010s). Regarding the research as a whole: Libraries from fractions with low cell numbers were prepared with the SMART-Seq v4 Ultra Low Input RNA kit. To follow T-cell clones before and after both primary and booster YFV17D yellow fever vaccination, bulk TCR alpha and beta repertoires underwent longitudinal sequencing. Two healthy male donors made up the cohort, one aged 18 to 30 years and the other aged 30 to 40 years. Blood was collected at multiple timepoints before and after primary and secondary immunization, and bulk PBMC replicates and cell subsets were isolated. Study-level results and caveats: A small share of clonotypes occurred in both CD4 and CD8 compartments, likely arising from convergent recombination. The secondary T-cell response was found to be weaker but faster than the primary response, with a peak reached on day 5 rather than on day 15. Because abundant contaminating clonotypes from the bulk population could be contained in FACS-sorted repertoires, computational filtering was required. Most clones expanded after primary vaccination (96% of CD4 and roughly 90% of CD8) were re-detected after the booster, suggesting that broad memory maintenance occurred. Because the study included only a couple of donors, the extent to which the findings can be generalized is limited.

Notes on this clonotype: Its binding antigen is unknown. No per-base quality is available; no much larger clone lies one base away.

Inclusive of the bounding cysteine and phenylalanine, the CDR3 is 11 residues long. Only the CDR3 DNA is retained, 33 bases long and in frame from the first base. The germline V gene (reference sequence) yields GTSNPN for CDR1 and SVGIG for CDR2. V is shortened by 0 bases, J by 11 bases, and the region joining them spans 10 bases. For sequencing, an Illumina NovaSeq 6000 was employed. TCR cDNA was made using 5'RACE template switching, a step that added a universal primer site and unique molecular identifiers. Priming for cDNA synthesis came from both the TCR alpha and TCR beta constant segments. Library amplification involved two PCR steps, and the second step added sample barcodes and sequencing adapters. Sequencing of libraries was done on Illumina HiSeq 2500 (2x100 bp) or NovaSeq (2x150 bp). In the original analysis: MIGEC handled demultiplexing of reads and collapsing into UMI consensus sequences, while MiXCR performed V(D)J alignment. Vaccine-responding clonotypes were identified with edgeR using replicate PBMC samples, with FDR below 0.01 and a log2 fold change above 5 up to day 15 being required. Each bulk clonotype received a CD4 or CD8 identity based on whether the sequenced CD4 or CD8 repertoire contained that clonotype at higher abundance. Using fastp trimming at Q25 and MiXCR clonotype assembly, TCRdb reanalyzed the public sequencing data and kept in-frame beta chains. Every entry covers one CDR3 protein and lists the most common genes and DNA from its rows. TCRdb's processing, not the authors', yielded these V and J calls. Across this sample there are about 300,000 distinct CDR3 sequences, with 7.5% to 9% seen only once. The top ten clonotypes cover approximately 3.3% of the sample.

The treatment or condition label, as the study defines it: live attenuated yellow fever vaccine strain. A standard Ficoll-Paque protocol was used to isolate PBMCs from peripheral blood. Dynabeads CD4 and CD8 positive selection kits were used to isolate the CD4 and CD8 T-cell fractions. TriZol was used to extract RNA from bulk PBMCs, from CD4 and CD8 fractions, and from dextramer-positive and dextramer-negative fractions. The input for sequencing was CD4+ T cells sorted from PBMCs, taken 5 days after the yellow fever booster vaccination. The receptor's source is a man between 18 and 29 years old who received the YFV17D yellow fever vaccine. The sequence links TRBV30 to TRBJ1-1; 5 matching bases give a weak D call of TRBD1. The CDR3 has the sequence CAWSVRTIAFF. The DNA sequence reads TGTGCCTGGAGTGTCCGGACAATTGCTTTCTTT.